This TCR beta chain comes out of a study of cytomegalovirus exposure and HLA in healthy donors. On the study more broadly: One earlier analysis, a look at approximately 190 million T cells, found 100 million to 130 million unique TCR beta sequences. Regarding the study as a whole: Cytomegalovirus status was reportedly diagnosed by the classifier with high sensitivity and specificity. Later on, a genetic analysis was performed. It linked a missense variant in DCLRE1C with V- and J-gene trimming of TCR beta.

About this clone itself: What it binds is not known.

The PCR was carried out with 60 Vbeta primers and 13 Jbeta primers. Sequencing used immunoSEQ multiplex PCR; TCRdb keeps in-frame clones, though not all of them. Of about 230,000 clones in the sample, about 89% were seen once. Trimming took off 3 bases at V and 4 bases at J, with 20 bases between the two ends. Per germline, CDR1 SGHNT and CDR2 YYREEE (reference sequence). The CDR3 is made up of 17 amino acids. The TCR comes from a woman in her late teens or twenties in good health and CMV-seronegative. What was sequenced was PBMCs. The chain couples TRBV5-4 to TRBJ2-1; a possible D gene is TRBD2 (6 bases). The CDR3 DNA follows: TGTGCCAGCAGCTGGCCCTCGACGGGGCGGGGTTACAATGAGCAGTTCTTC. This encodes CASSWPSTGRGYNEQFF.